The clone carrying this T cell receptor (beta chain) has a count of ten or more. Its antigen is unknown. This entry is derived from a study of T-cell reconstitution after alpha-beta-depleted transplantation in children. Overall study findings and caveats: Expanded graft clones numbering several hundred reportedly gave rise to alpha-beta T cells about two months after transplant. Newly produced T cells mostly provided counts and TCRbeta diversity after one year, as hyperexpanded clones declined. Surviving recipient cells, namely T cells and thymic progenitors, were the source of high day-60 TCRbeta diversity in some patients.

Unique molecular identifiers were incorporated during preparation of the TCRbeta library. TCRdb re-analysed the PCR reads in MiXCR, keeping a single row per CDR3 protein. In the table there are almost 250,000 distinct CDR3 sequences, 25% of which are singletons. V was cut by 1 base and J by 3 bases, with 9 bases left in between. Germline V gene lookup returns CDR1 LNHNV and CDR2 YYDKDF (reference sequence). The CDR3 consists of 14 residues. The rearrangement links TRBV15 to TRBJ2-5; TRBD1 is a possible D gene (6 bases). The sample in question was PBMCs, obtained before TCRalphabeta/CD19-depleted stem cell transplant. The source is a girl aged 2-10 years with Fanconi anemia, due to receive a stem cell transplant. The chain's CDR3 is CATSRGGTKETQYF. CDR3 DNA sequence: TGTGCCACCAGCAGAGGGGGGACAAAAGAGACCCAGTACTTC.